This TCR beta chain was profiled in a study of OX40 agonist ivuxolimab in advanced cancers. Turning to the study itself: One hepatocellular carcinoma and a couple of cutaneous melanoma patients partially responded.

The V gene's germline CDR1 is MNHNY and CDR2 SVGAGI (reference sequence). V dropped 2 bases and J dropped 0 bases, with 10 bases sitting between them. The CDR3 has 15 amino acids. The investigators sampled blood at baseline, at cycle 4 day 1, and at cycle 7 day 1. Generated by immunoSEQ multiplex PCR, the TCRdb table keeps only in-frame clones and is missing some. The sample contains more than 60,000 clones, 84% of which appear only once. The input for sequencing was CD4+ or CD8+ T cells sorted from blood, taken in a trial of the OX40 agonist ivuxolimab. The chain employs TRBV6-6 and TRBJ1-2, with D hard to call. The clonotype was recovered from an adult with an advanced solid tumor such as melanoma, head and neck, liver or kidney cancer. The CDR3 DNA reads as TGTGCCAGCAGTTACGACATGGCCTCTAACTATGGCTACACCTTC. Protein sequence: CASSYDMASNYGYTF.